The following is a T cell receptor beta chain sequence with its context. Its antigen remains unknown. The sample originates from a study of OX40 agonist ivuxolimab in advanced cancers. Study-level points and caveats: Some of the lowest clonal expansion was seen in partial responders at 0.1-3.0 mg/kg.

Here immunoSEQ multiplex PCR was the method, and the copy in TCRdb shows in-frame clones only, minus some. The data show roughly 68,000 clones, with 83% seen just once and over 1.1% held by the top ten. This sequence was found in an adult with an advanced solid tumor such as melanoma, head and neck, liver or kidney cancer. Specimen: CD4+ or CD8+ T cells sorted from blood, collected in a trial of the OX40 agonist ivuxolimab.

This CDR3 is CASSSDSNQPQHF. As DNA, the CDR3 is TGTGCCAGCAGCTCGGACTCCAATCAGCCCCAGCATTTT. The J gene is TRBJ1-5, the V gene TRBV5-5, with no clear D. The length of the CDR3 is 13 residues. V was shortened by 3 bases and J by 3 bases, with 7 bases between the two germline ends. Per germline, CDR1 SGHKS and CDR2 YYEKEE (reference sequence).